The 29 T cell receptor beta chains given below trace back to one sample, sequenced in a study of blood T cell repertoires in COVID-19. The protocol was immunoSEQ multiplex PCR, while the TCRdb copy is restricted to in-frame clones and leaves out a portion. The data show about 200,000 clones, 75% to 90% seen once. The sample consisted of peripheral blood. These receptors were taken from a woman of 80 years or more with COVID-19, enrolled during active disease.

The chain couples TRBV6-5 to TRBJ1-1; 12 nucleotides match TRBD1. This CDR3 region has 14 residues. The germline V gene encodes CDR1 MNHEY and CDR2 SVGAGI. Trimming at V came to 11 bases and at J to 5 bases, leaving 9 bases not matched to a gene. In DNA form, the CDR3 reads TGTGCCGTACGGGACAGGGGGCGAGTAACTGAAGCTTTCTTT. It codes for CAVRDRGRVTEAFF.

The chain combines TRBV4-1 with TRBJ2-7; TRBD2 agrees at 8 bases. This CDR3 is built from 20 residues. CDR1 and CDR2 from the germline V gene are MGHRA and YSYEKL. J was trimmed by 5 bases and V by 0 bases; bases with no gene match: 21. The CDR3 sequence: CASSQDESGTSGSFRNEQYF. For the CDR3, the DNA is TGCGCCAGCAGCCAAGATGAGAGCGGCACCAGCGGGAGTTTTAGAAACGAGCAGTACTTC.

V gene TRBV28 combines with J gene TRBJ2-5; 7 bases fit TRBD2. V shed 6 bases and J 1 base; nucleotides not matched to a gene: 8. The CDR3 is 15 amino acids. Germline CDR1 MDHEN, CDR2 SYDVKM. For the CDR3, the DNA is TGTGCCAGCAGCCCATACCCGGGGGGCCAAGAGACCCAGTACTTC. Translating gives CASSPYPGGQETQYF.

The V call is TRBV6-2 or TRBV6-3, the J call TRBJ1-2; 7 nucleotides line up with TRBD1. The CDR3 spans 13 residues. Germline V gene lookup returns CDR1 MNHEY and CDR2 SVGEGT. Unmatched junction bases numbered 5, after V lost 2 bases and J lost 8 bases. CDR3 amino acids: CASSYTRGQGYTF. The CDR3 DNA reads TGTGCCAGCAGTTACACCCGGGGACAGGGCTACACCTTC.

Remarks on this clone: Distinct nucleotide sequences in the sample also encode this CDR3. The rearrangement links TRBV30 to TRBJ2-7, with a possible D match to TRBD1 (5 bases). V was cut by 2 bases and J by 0 bases, with 5 bases left in between. The germline V gene encodes CDR1 GTSNPN and CDR2 SVGIG (reference sequence). The CDR3 is 12 amino acids. The CDR3 DNA follows: TGTGCCTGGAGTAGGGGCTCCTACGAGCAGTACTTC. Protein: CAWSRGSYEQYF.

The chain carries TRBV10-1 and TRBJ1-1; D unclear. Germline-derived CDR1 and CDR2 are WNHNN and SYGVQD (reference sequence). The CDR3 totals 10 residues. V was cut by 8 bases and J by 12 bases, with 13 bases left in between. The CDR3 sequence is CASPSRMPFF. DNA for the CDR3: TGCGCCAGCCCCTCGAGGATGCCTTTCTTT.

V is TRBV3-1 (or the pseudogene TRBV3-2) and J is TRBJ1-6, with D possibly TRBD1 on 6 matching bases. This CDR3 contains 14 residues. Germline loops: CDR1 LGHDT, CDR2 YNNKEL (reference sequence). V lost 0 bases and J lost 10, with 10 bases in between. CDR3 protein: CASSQEQGNSPLHF. CDR3 in DNA: TGTGCCAGCAGCCAAGAACAGGGTAACTCACCCCTCCACTTT.

The gene calls are TRBV29-1 and TRBJ1-1; 7 nucleotides line up with TRBD1. Germline lookup yields CDR1 SQVTM and CDR2 ANQGSEA. With V trimmed by 6 bases and J by 4 bases, 8 bases remained unmatched. CDR3 length: 13 amino acids. The CDR3 loop reads CSVGQAPLTEAFF. CDR3 nucleotides: TGCAGCGTAGGACAGGCTCCCCTCACTGAAGCTTTCTTT.

V and J are TRBV3-1 (or the pseudogene TRBV3-2) and TRBJ2-7; maybe TRBD2 (7 bases). Trimming took 8 bases from V and 3 from J, leaving 14 bases between them. Looked up from germline, CDR1 is LGHDT and CDR2 is YNNKEL (reference sequence). This CDR3 region has 13 residues. The CDR3, as DNA: TGTGCCAGCCGGAGGGGGAGGGGCTACGAGCAGTACTTC. The encoded protein is CASRRGRGYEQYF.

The V call is TRBV6-6, the J call TRBJ1-5, with D unresolved. Germline V gene data show CDR1 as MNHNY and CDR2 as SVGAGI (reference sequence). V gave up 0 bases and J gave up 3 bases, with 9 bases separating them. The CDR3 is made up of 15 amino acids. Here the CDR3 DNA reads TGTGCCAGCAGTTACTCGAGAGGGTCCAATCAGCCCCAGCATTTT. Its translation: CASSYSRGSNQPQHF.

The V and J genes are TRBV19 and TRBJ2-1, with a possible D match to TRBD2 (7 bases). The CDR3 extends over 17 amino acids. Germline V gene sequence: CDR1 LNHDA, CDR2 SQIVND (reference sequence). V shed 5 bases and J shed 7 bases, with 24 bases lying between them. The CDR3 sequence: CASSGVGGGDIWNEQFF. In DNA form, the CDR3 reads TGTGCCAGTAGTGGGGTCGGAGGGGGGGATATATGGAATGAGCAGTTCTTC.

This clone was counted a single time. The chain carries TRBV28 and TRBJ1-5, with D possibly matching TRBD1 (5 bases). From germline, CDR1 is MDHEN and CDR2 SYDVKM. The CDR3 has 13 residues. Trimming took off 6 bases at V and 2 bases at J, with 8 bases between the two ends. CDR3 protein: CASSPRGNQPQHF. The CDR3 DNA sequence: TGTGCCAGCAGCCCCAGGGGCAATCAGCCCCAGCATTTT.

J is TRBJ2-7 and V is TRBV5-1; TRBD1 aligns across 7 bases. V gave up 4 bases and J gave up 3 bases; unmatched junction bases: 4. The germline gives CDR1 SGHRS, CDR2 YFSETQ. This CDR3 comprises 13 residues. CDR3 sequence (DNA): TGCGCCAGCAGCCCGGGACAGTTCTACGAGCAGTACTTC. Amino acids: CASSPGQFYEQYF.

The chain links TRBV19 to TRBJ1-1, with D possibly TRBD1 on 6 matching bases. The CDR3 runs 16 residues. V was trimmed by 8 bases and J by 1 base, leaving 20 bases between them. The germline gives CDR1 LNHDA, CDR2 SQIVND (reference sequence). The CDR3 protein is CASAHPHRAQNTEAFF. The CDR3, as DNA: TGTGCCAGTGCCCACCCCCACAGGGCTCAGAACACTGAAGCTTTCTTT. The full variable domain, rest sourced from reference TRBV19 and TRBJ1-1, is DGGITQSPKYLFRKEGQNVTLSCEQNLNHDAMYWYRQDPGQGLRLIYYSQIVNDFQKGDIAEGYSVSREKKESFPLTVTSAQKNPTAFYLCASAHPHRAQNTEAFFGQGTRLTVV.

The chain joins TRBV6-1 to TRBJ2-7; 8 positions match TRBD1. CDR3 length equals 16 residues. From germline, CDR1 is MNHNS and CDR2 SASEGT. J gave up 0 bases and V 4 bases, and 8 bases lay outside the gene matches. The CDR3: CASSGLRDRSSYEQYF. DNA of the CDR3: TGTGCCAGCAGTGGCCTCCGGGACAGGAGCTCCTACGAGCAGTACTTC.

The rearrangement joins TRBV7-8 to TRBJ1-1; D remains unclear. The CDR3 is 11 residues long. V was cut by 5 bases and J by 10 bases, with 11 bases left in between. Germline V gene sequence: CDR1 SGHVS, CDR2 FQNEAQ. As DNA, the CDR3 is TGTGCCAGCAGCCTCCAGGTTAGAGCTTTCTTT. It specifies CASSLQVRAFF.

V is TRBV19 and J is TRBJ2-1; D possibly corresponds to TRBD2 (7 bases). CDR3 size: 13 residues. The V end lost 10 bases, the J end lost 3 bases, and 13 bases lay between the germline ends. In germline, CDR1 is LNHDA, CDR2 SQIVND (reference sequence). The CDR3 coding sequence is TGTGCCACCCGGGGGGCCCTCTACAATGAGCAGTTCTTC. Protein: CATRGALYNEQFF.

This chain uses TRBV7-2 with TRBJ2-5, with 10 bases that match TRBD2. This CDR3 region has 14 residues. Germline loops: CDR1 SGHTA, CDR2 FQGNSA. V dropped 3 bases and J dropped 4; count of bases not matched to a gene: 2. This chain's CDR3 is CASSFLAGGETQYF. DNA of the CDR3: TGTGCCAGCAGCTTCTTAGCGGGAGGAGAGACCCAGTACTTC.

The chain uses TRBV5-1 and TRBJ1-2; 8 bases match TRBD1. Germline V lookup: CDR1 SGHRS, CDR2 YFSETQ. This CDR3 contains 14 residues. The V gene end was trimmed by 4 bases and the J gene end by 5 bases; junction bases not matched to a gene: 7. CDR3 bases: TGCGCCAGCAGCCTGGGACAGGTTTTATATGGCTACACCTTC. This sequence encodes CASSLGQVLYGYTF.

The rearrangement uses TRBV19 and TRBJ2-4; the match to TRBD2 covers 12 bases. CDR3 size: 15 residues. Unmatched junction bases numbered 6, after V lost 7 bases and J lost 5 bases. Germline assignment: CDR1 LNHDA and CDR2 SQIVND (reference sequence). The CDR3 loop is CASKGRLAGENIQYF. The DNA of the CDR3 is TGTGCCAGTAAGGGAAGACTAGCGGGAGAAAACATTCAGTACTTC. Full variable domain (remainder filled in from reference TRBV19 and TRBJ2-4): DGGITQSPKYLFRKEGQNVTLSCEQNLNHDAMYWYRQDPGQGLRLIYYSQIVNDFQKGDIAEGYSVSREKKESFPLTVTSAQKNPTAFYLCASKGRLAGENIQYFGAGTRLSVL.

This chain uses TRBV6-4 with TRBJ1-1, with TRBD1 identical over 7 bases. Germline values: CDR1 MRHNA, CDR2 SNTAGT. V shed 3 bases, J shed 10 bases, and the junction held 2 bases outside the gene matches. The CDR3 runs 11 residues. Here the CDR3 reads CASSEGTAAFF. The DNA for the CDR3 is TGTGCCAGCAGTGAAGGGACAGCAGCTTTCTTT.

The genes are TRBV15 and TRBJ1-2, with TRBD1 identical over 7 bases. CDR3 size: 17 residues. V was pared by 1 base and J by 1 base, with 9 bases of the junction left unmatched. CDR1 LNHNV and CDR2 YYDKDF come from the germline V gene (reference sequence). The CDR3 sequence is CATSRVAGTELNYGYTF. DNA for the CDR3: TGTGCCACCAGCAGAGTAGCGGGGACAGAGCTTAACTATGGCTACACCTTC.

This clone was seen just once. V and J are TRBV4-1 and TRBJ1-2; D is unclear. Germline V gives CDR1 MGHRA, CDR2 YSYEKL. The CDR3 has 14 residues. The germline V and J ends were trimmed by 0 bases and 6 bases, with 11 bases remaining between them. In DNA form, the CDR3 reads TGCGCCAGCAGCCAAGATACCACAGTCCATGGCTACACCTTC. This encodes CASSQDTTVHGYTF.

The rearrangement links TRBV30 to TRBJ1-1, with D uncertain. The CDR3 sequence is 13 residues long. CDR1 is GTSNPN, CDR2 SVGIG, per germline (reference sequence). V was trimmed by 1 base and J by 1 base, leaving 7 bases between them. CDR3 sequence (DNA): TGTGCCTGGAGTGATGGCGGGAACACTGAAGCTTTCTTT. Its protein product is CAWSDGGNTEAFF.

This chain joins TRBV6-1 and TRBJ1-1; D is uncertain. The CDR3 length is 15 residues. Trimming stripped 2 bases from V and 8 bases from J, with 18 bases between. Germline V gene sequence: CDR1 MNHNS, CDR2 SASEGT. As DNA, the CDR3 is TGTGCCAGCAGTGAATTACTTTGGCGGCCCGAAGAAGCTTTCTTT. This encodes CASSELLWRPEEAFF.

This chain uses TRBV29-1 with TRBJ2-3, with TRBD2 matching over 11 bases. The V gene end was trimmed by 7 bases and the J gene end by 3 bases; junction bases not matched to a gene: 9. Per germline, CDR1 SQVTM and CDR2 ANQGSEA. This CDR3 spans 15 amino acids. The CDR3 DNA follows: TGCAGCGCCAATGGACTAGCGGGTGCAACAGATACGCAGTATTTT. Protein: CSANGLAGATDTQYF.

The table lists this clone with a few counts. V usage is TRBV28 and J usage is TRBJ1-3; perhaps TRBD1 as D (6 bases). With 3 bases removed from V and 4 bases from J, the gap between germline ends came to 10 bases. This CDR3 is 14 amino acids long. CDR1 MDHEN and CDR2 SYDVKM come from the germline V gene. This chain's CDR3 is CASSFPGTGNTIYF. CDR3 DNA sequence: TGTGCCAGCAGTTTCCCTGGGACAGGAAACACCATATATTTT.

The table lists this clone with a few counts. CDR3 bases: TGTGCCAGACCAAACAGGGGGTACACCGGAGAATTAAATAGCAATCAGCCCCAGCATTTT. Its protein product is CARPNRGYTGELNSNQPQHF. The chain couples TRBV28 to TRBJ1-5; the match to TRBD1 covers 8 bases. The CDR3 length is 20 residues. V lost 9 bases, J lost 0 bases, and 22 bases stayed unmatched. The germline CDR1 and CDR2 sequences are MDHEN and SYDVKM.

This chain uses TRBV28 with TRBJ2-1, with no clear D. This CDR3 has 15 amino acids. Germline CDR1 MDHEN, CDR2 SYDVKM. Deletions cut 5 bases from V and 0 bases from J, with 11 bases between. The CDR3 reads CASSQQRSSYNEQFF. CDR3 DNA sequence: TGTGCCAGCAGTCAACAGAGAAGCTCCTACAATGAGCAGTTCTTC.